This entry concerns a single TCR beta chain. Its antigen is unknown. This entry is derived from a study of T cell repertoires in cytomegalovirus infection. TCRdb analysed the reads with MiXCR anew, one entry per CDR3 protein. This table holds some 940,000 distinct CDR3 sequences, 31% found once. J gave up 2 bases and V 4 bases, and 12 bases lay outside the gene matches. CDR1 and CDR2 (germline): MGHRA, YSYEKL. This CDR3 comprises 17 residues. The chain joins TRBV4-1 to TRBJ2-3, with 7 bases that match TRBD2. This TCR was sampled from a human donor in good health (CMV status not recorded). Some clones in this sample may be carry-over from other donors' samples. The sequenced sample was cultured CD8+ T cells from PBMCs, obtained from culture after CMV antigen stimulation. CDR3: CASSLLPGRGTTDTQYF. The CDR3, as DNA: TGCGCCAGCAGCCTCCTGCCGGGGCGGGGGACCACAGATACGCAGTATTTT.